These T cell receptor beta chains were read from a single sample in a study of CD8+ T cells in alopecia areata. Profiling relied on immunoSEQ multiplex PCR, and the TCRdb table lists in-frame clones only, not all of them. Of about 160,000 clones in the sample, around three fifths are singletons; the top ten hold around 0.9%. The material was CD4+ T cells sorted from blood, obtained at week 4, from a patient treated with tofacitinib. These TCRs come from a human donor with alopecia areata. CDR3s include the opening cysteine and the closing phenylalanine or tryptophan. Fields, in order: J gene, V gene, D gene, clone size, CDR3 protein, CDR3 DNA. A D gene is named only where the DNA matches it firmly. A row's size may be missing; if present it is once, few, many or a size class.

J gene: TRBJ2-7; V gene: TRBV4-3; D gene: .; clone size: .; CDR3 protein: CASSQEARSYEQYF; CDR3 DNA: TGCGCCAGCAGCCAAGAAGCTCGGTCCTACGAGCAGTACTTC
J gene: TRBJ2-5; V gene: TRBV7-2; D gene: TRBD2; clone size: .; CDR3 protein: CASSLHGLAGVRETQYF; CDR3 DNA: TGTGCCAGCAGCTTACATGGACTAGCGGGGGTCCGGGAGACCCAGTACTTC
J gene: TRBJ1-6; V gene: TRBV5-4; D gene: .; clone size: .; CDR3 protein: CAGSLAGSVAGSPLHF; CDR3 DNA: TGTGCCGGCAGCTTGGCCGGATCGGTAGCGGGCTCACCCCTCCACTTT
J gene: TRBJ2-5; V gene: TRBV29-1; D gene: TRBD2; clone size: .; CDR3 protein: CSVYGGTQETQYF; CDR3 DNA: TGCAGCGTTTACGGGGGGACCCAAGAGACCCAGTACTTC
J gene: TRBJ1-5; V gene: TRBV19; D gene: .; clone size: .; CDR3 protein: CASSRDRDLNQPQHF; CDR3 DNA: TGTGCCAGTAGTAGAGACCGGGACCTTAATCAGCCCCAGCATTTT
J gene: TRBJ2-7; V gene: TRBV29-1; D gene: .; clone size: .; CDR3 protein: CSVERDASYEQYF; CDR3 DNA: TGCAGCGTTGAACGGGACGCTTCCTACGAGCAGTACTTC
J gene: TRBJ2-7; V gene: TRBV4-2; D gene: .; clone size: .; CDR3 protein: CASSRRDEQYF; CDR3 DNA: TGTGCCAGCAGCCGTCGGGACGAGCAGTACTTC
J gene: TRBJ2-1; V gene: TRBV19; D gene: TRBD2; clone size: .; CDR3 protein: CASSMRLAGSSYNEQFF; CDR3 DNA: TGTGCCAGTAGTATGAGACTAGCGGGAAGTTCCTACAATGAGCAGTTCTTC
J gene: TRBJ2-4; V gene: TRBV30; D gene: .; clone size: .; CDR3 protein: CAWSVLGADIQYF; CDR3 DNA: TGTGCCTGGAGTGTACTCGGTGCTGACATTCAGTACTTC
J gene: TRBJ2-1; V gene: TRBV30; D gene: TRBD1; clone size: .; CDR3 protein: CAWSDLGTGVYNEQFF; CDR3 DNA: TGTGCCTGGAGCGACCTAGGGACAGGGGTATACAATGAGCAGTTCTTC
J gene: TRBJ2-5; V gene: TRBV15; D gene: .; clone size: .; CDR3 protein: CATGRGYETQYF; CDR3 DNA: TGTGCCACCGGCAGGGGTTACGAGACCCAGTACTTC
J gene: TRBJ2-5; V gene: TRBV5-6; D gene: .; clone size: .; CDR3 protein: CASSISGGETQYF; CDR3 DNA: TGTGCCAGCAGTATTTCCGGGGGAGAGACCCAGTACTTC
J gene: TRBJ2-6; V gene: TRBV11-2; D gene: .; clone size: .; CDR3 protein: CASSGRTVSGANVLTF; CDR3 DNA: TGTGCCAGCAGCGGAAGGACAGTCTCTGGGGCCAACGTCCTGACTTTC
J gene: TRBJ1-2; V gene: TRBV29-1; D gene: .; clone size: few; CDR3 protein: CSVEVPSNYGYTF; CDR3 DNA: TGCAGCGTTGAAGTTCCTTCCAACTATGGCTACACCTTC
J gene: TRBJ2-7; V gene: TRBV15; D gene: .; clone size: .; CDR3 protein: CATSREVAGSYEQYF; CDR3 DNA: TGTGCCACCAGCAGAGAGGTGGCGGGATCCTACGAGCAGTACTTC
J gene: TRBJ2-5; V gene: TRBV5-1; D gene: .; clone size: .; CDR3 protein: CASSPWTAQETQYF; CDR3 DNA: TGCGCCAGCAGCCCTTGGACAGCTCAAGAGACCCAGTACTTC
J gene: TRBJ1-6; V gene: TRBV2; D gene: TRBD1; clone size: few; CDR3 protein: CAGSRDSYNSPLHF; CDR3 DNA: TGTGCCGGAAGCCGGGACAGCTATAATTCACCCCTCCACTTT
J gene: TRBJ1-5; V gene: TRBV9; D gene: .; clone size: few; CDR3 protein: CASSVDVGSNQPQHF; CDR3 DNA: TGTGCCAGCAGCGTAGATGTAGGGTCGAATCAGCCCCAGCATTTT
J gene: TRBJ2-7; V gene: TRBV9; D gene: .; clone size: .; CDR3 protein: CASSAHGRSYEQYF; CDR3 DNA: TGTGCCAGCAGCGCCCATGGGAGATCCTACGAGCAGTACTTC
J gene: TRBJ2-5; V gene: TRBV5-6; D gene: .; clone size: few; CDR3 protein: CASSLGGTEETQYF; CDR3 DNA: TGTGCCAGCAGCTTGGGGGGGACCGAAGAGACCCAGTACTTC
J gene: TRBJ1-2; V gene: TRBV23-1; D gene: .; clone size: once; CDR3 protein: CASSHPTGYGYTF; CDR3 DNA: TGCGCCAGCAGTCACCCGACCGGCTATGGCTACACCTTC
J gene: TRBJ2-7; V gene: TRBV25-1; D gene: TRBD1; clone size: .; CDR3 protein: CASSVDRGLSGEQYF; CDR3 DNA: TGTGCCAGCAGTGTAGACAGGGGCCTCTCCGGCGAGCAGTACTTC
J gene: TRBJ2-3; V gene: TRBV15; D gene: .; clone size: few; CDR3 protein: CATREGTTDTQYF; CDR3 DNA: TGTGCCACCAGGGAGGGGACCACAGATACGCAGTATTTT
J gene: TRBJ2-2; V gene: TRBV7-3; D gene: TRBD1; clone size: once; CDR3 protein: CASSLIPGTGGTGELFF; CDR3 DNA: TGTGCCAGCAGCTTAATTCCCGGGACAGGGGGCACCGGGGAGCTGTTTTTT
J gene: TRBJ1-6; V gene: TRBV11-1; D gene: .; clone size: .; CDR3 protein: CASGGLVNSPLHF; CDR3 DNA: TGTGCCAGCGGGGGGCTGGTTAATTCACCCCTCCACTTT
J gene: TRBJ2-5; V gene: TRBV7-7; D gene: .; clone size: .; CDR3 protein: CASSLGGARGETQYF; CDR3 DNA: TGTGCTAGCAGCTTAGGCGGGGCGAGGGGAGAGACCCAGTACTTC
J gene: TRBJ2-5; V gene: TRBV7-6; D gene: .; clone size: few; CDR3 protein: CASSPIGGVGETQYF; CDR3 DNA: TGTGCCAGCAGCCCTATCGGGGGAGTAGGCGAGACCCAGTACTTC
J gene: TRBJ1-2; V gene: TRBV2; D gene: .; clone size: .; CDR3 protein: CASSAGTNYGYTF; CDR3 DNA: TGTGCCAGCAGCGCCGGGACAAACTATGGCTACACCTTC
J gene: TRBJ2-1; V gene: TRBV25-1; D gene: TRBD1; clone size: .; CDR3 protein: CASSPTRDRGNEQFF; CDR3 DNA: TGTGCCAGCAGCCCAACGAGGGACAGGGGTAATGAGCAGTTCTTC
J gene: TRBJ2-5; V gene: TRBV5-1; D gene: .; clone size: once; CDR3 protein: CASSLEGETQYF; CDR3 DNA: TGCGCCAGCAGCCTGGAAGGAGAGACCCAGTACTTC
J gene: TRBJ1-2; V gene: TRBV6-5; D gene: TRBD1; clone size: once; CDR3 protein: CASSSFDRDYGYTF; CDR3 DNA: TGTGCCAGCAGTTCATTCGACAGGGACTATGGCTACACCTTC
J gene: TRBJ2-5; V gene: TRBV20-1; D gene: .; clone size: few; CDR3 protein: CSARGGETQYF; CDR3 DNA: TGCAGTGCTAGAGGCGGGGAGACCCAGTACTTC
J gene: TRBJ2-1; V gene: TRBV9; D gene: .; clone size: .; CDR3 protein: CASSGITGEQFF; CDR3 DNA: TGTGCCAGCAGCGGAATTACGGGTGAGCAGTTCTTC
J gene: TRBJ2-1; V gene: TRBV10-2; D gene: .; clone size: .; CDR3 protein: CASSRGAPSYNEQFF; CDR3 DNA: TGCGCCAGCAGTCGCGGGGCTCCCTCCTACAATGAGCAGTTCTTC
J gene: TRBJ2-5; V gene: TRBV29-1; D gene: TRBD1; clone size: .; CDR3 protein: CSVNRGQETQYF; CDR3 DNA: TGCAGCGTAAACAGGGGCCAAGAGACCCAGTACTTC
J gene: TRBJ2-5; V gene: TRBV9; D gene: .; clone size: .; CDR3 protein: CASSVRPTIRETQYF; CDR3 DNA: TGTGCCAGCAGCGTCAGACCCACAATTCGAGAGACCCAGTACTTC
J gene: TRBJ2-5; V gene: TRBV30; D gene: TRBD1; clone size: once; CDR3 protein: CATGERGETQYF; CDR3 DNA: TGTGCCACAGGGGAACGAGGGGAGACCCAGTACTTC
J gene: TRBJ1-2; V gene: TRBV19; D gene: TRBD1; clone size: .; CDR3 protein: CASSMGQASWGYTF; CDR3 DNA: TGTGCCAGTAGTATGGGACAGGCCTCGTGGGGCTACACCTTC
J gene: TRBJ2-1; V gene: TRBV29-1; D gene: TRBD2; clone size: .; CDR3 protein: CSVEVLAGKNEQFF; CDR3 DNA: TGCAGCGTTGAAGTACTAGCGGGGAAGAATGAGCAGTTCTTC
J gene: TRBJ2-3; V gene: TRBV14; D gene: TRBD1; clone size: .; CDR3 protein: CASSRTGGTDTQYF; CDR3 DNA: TGTGCCAGCAGCCGGACAGGGGGCACAGATACGCAGTATTTT
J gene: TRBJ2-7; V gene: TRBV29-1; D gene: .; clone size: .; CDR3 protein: CSGGDYEQYF; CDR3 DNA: TGCAGCGGGGGGGACTACGAGCAGTACTTC